This T cell receptor (beta chain) comes out of a study of CD8+CD57+ T cells in acquired aplastic anemia. Trimming stripped 4 bases from V and 5 bases from J, with 15 bases between. Germline V CDR1 and CDR2: KGHSH, LQKENI. The CDR3 runs 16 residues. Investigators profiled TCR beta VDJ and CDR3 from genomic DNA template. TCRdb re-analysed the reads in MiXCR, keeping a single row per CDR3 protein. The sample shows under 350,000 distinct CDR3 sequences, roughly 50% of them seen only once. This clonotype was observed once. The sequenced material came from sorted CD4+, CD8+, or CD8+CD57+ T cells (not recorded which) from PBMCs. The chain couples TRBV18 to TRBJ1-6; tentative D call: TRBD1 (5 bases). The sequence was collected from a human donor with severe aplastic anemia or a healthy control (not recorded which). The CDR3 spells CASSLGREYHNSPLHF. The CDR3, as DNA: TGTGCCAGCTCACTGGGACGAGAGTACCATAATTCACCCCTCCACTTT.